This TCR beta chain appears in the sequencing data of a study of cytotoxic CD8 clonotypes in ibrutinib-treated CLL. With sequencing, the targeted depth ranged from 1 in 200,000 to 1 in 1 million T cells. TCRdb's table, derived via immunoSEQ multiplex PCR, lists solely in-frame clones and lacks some. The sample consists of 150,000 or so clones, around three quarters of them appearing once. Only one count was recorded for this clone. Germline V lookup: CDR1 ENHRY, CDR2 SYGVKD. The CDR3 has 16 amino acids. With 3 bases removed from V and 1 base from J, the gap between germline ends came to 13 bases. The V gene is TRBV10-3, the J gene TRBJ1-5; D not certain. Sequencing was performed on PBMCs, taken after 12 months of ibrutinib treatment. The sequence came from a human donor with chronic lymphocytic leukemia. DNA for the CDR3: TGTGCCATCAGTGACTTGTTCTTACAGAGCAATCAGCCCCAGCATTTT. Translation: CAISDLFLQSNQPQHF.